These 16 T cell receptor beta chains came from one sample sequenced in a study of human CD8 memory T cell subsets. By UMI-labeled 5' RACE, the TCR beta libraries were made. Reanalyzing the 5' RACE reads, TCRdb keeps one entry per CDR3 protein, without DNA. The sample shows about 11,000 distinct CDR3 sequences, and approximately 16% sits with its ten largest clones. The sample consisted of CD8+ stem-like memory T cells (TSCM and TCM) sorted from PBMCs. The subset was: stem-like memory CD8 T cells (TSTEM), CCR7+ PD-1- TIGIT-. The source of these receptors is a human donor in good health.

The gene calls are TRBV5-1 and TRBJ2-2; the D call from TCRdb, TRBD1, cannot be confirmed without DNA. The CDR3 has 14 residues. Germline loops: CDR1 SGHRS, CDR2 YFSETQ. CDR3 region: CASRQGRNTGELFF.

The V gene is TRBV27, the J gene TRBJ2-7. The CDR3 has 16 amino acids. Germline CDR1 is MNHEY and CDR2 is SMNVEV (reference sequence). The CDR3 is CASSTSSGSGAYEQYF.

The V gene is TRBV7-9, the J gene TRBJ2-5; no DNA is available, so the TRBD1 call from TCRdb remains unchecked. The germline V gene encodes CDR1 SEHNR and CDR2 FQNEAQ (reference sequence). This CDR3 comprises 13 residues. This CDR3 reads CASRRTGEETQYF.

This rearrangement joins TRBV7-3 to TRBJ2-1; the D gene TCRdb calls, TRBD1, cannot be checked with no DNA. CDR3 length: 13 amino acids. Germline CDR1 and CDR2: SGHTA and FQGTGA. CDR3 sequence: CASSPGGSDEQFF. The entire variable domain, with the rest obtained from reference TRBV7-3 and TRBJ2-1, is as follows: GAGVSQTPSNKVTEKGKYVELRCDPISGHTALYWYRQSLGQGPEFLIYFQGTGAADDSGLPNDRFFAVRPEGSVSTLKIQRTERGDSAVYLCASSPGGSDEQFFGPGTRLTVL.

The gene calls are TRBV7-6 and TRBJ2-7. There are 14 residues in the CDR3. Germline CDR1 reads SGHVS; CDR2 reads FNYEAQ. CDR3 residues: CASSFRSSFYEQYF.

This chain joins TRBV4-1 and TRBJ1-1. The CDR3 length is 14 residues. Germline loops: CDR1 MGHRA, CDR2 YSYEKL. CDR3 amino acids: CASSQAAANTEAFF.

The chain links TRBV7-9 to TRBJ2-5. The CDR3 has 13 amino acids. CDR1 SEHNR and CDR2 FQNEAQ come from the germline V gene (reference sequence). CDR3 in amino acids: CASSRAGEETQYF. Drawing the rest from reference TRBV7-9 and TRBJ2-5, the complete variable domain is DTGVSQNPRHKITKRGQNVTFRCDPISEHNRLYWYRQTLGQGPEFLTYFQNEAQLEKSRLLSDRFSAERPKGSFSTLEIQRTEQGDSAMYLCASSRAGEETQYFGPGTRLLVL.

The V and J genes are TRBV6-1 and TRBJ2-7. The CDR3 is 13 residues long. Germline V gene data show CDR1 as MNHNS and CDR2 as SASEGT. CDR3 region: CASEVRRSYEQYF.

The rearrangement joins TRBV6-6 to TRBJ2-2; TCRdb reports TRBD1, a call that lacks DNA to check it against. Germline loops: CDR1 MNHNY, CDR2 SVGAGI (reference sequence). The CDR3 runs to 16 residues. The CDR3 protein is CASSYVPGQGGGELFF.

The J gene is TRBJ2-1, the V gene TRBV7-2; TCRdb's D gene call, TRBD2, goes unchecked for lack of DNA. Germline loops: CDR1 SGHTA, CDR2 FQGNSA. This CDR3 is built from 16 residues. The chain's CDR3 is CASSILAGVAYNEQFF.

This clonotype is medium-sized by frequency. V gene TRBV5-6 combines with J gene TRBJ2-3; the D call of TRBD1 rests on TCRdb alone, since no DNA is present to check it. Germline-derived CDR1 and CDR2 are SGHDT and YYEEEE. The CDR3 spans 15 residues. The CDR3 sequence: CASSGGQGLSDTQYF.

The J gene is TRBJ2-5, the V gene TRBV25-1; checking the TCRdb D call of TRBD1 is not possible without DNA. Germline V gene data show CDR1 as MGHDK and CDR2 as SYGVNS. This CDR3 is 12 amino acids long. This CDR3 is CASKGQKETQYF.

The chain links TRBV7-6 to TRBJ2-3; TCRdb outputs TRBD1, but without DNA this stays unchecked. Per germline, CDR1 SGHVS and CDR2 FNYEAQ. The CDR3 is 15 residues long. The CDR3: CASSLQGAGTDTQYF.

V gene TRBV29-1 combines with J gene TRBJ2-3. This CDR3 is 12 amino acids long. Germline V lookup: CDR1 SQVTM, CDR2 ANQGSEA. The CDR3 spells CSVSGVADTQYF.

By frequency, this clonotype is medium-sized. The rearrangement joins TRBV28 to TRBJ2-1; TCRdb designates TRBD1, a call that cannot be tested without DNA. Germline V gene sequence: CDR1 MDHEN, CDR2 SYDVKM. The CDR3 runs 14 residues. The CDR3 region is CATQRGGVNNEQFF.

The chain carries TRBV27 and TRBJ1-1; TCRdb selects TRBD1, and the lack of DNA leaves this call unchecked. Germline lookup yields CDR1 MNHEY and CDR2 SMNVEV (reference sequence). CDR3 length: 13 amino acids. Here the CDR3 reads CASSLGGPTEAFF.